Listed below are T cell receptor beta chains from one sample, sequenced in a study of blood T cell repertoires in COVID-19. Clones were sequenced by immunoSEQ multiplex PCR, and TCRdb holds only the in-frame ones, with some missing. This repertoire shows roughly 79,000 clones, almost 85% found once; its top ten account for approximately 7%. The sequenced sample was peripheral blood. These receptors came from a human donor in a cohort sampled during active COVID-19. Both conserved end residues are part of each CDR3. Each record gives: D gene, J gene, V gene, clone size, CDR3 protein, CDR3 DNA. The D gene is left open where the match is weak. Clone size, where shown, is once, few, many, or a class for clones that have expanded.

TRBD1 | TRBJ1-3 | TRBV5-4 | . | CASSSGTGPSGNTIYF | TGTGCCAGCAGCTCTGGGACAGGTCCCTCTGGAAACACCATATATTTT
. | TRBJ2-7 | TRBV11-3 | . | CASSWGSVSGEQYF | TGTGCCAGCAGCTGGGGCTCCGTCTCGGGCGAGCAGTACTTC
. | TRBJ2-7 | TRBV5-1 | few | CASSTAVGGTGEQYF | TGCGCCAGCAGCACGGCGGTAGGCGGGACGGGCGAGCAGTACTTC
. | TRBJ1-6 | TRBV3-1/TRBV3-2 | . | CASSQGLRFGSPLHF | TGTGCCAGCAGCCAAGGTCTCAGGTTTGGTTCACCCCTCCACTTT
. | TRBJ2-1 | TRBV28 | once | CASSALRGGHNEQFF | TGTGCCAGCAGTGCCCTCCGGGGAGGCCACAATGAGCAGTTCTTC
TRBD1 | TRBJ1-6 | TRBV28 | . | CASRPTGYRGVGSPLHF | TGTGCCAGCCGTCCAACGGGCTACAGGGGTGTCGGTTCACCCCTCCACTTT
. | TRBJ2-7 | TRBV29-1 | . | CSVASPGNYEQYF | TGCAGCGTTGCCTCTCCGGGAAACTACGAGCAGTACTTC
TRBD1 | TRBJ2-1 | TRBV5-1 | once | CASSKGQGSYNEQFF | TGCGCCAGCAGCAAGGGACAGGGGTCCTACAATGAGCAGTTCTTC
TRBD2 | TRBJ2-7 | TRBV7-3 | . | CASSPGPGGSYEQYF | TGTGCCAGCAGCCCCGGGCCGGGGGGGAGCTACGAGCAGTACTTC
TRBD2 | TRBJ2-3 | TRBV4-2 | . | CASSHHQIRGSGGLDTQYF | TGTGCCAGCAGCCACCATCAAATTAGGGGGAGCGGGGGGTTAGATACGCAGTATTTT
. | TRBJ1-5 | TRBV18 | once | CASSPLGGENQPQHF | TGTGCCAGCTCACCACTGGGCGGGGAGAATCAGCCCCAGCATTTT
. | TRBJ1-1 | TRBV3-1/TRBV3-2 | . | CASSPRQNTEAFF | TGTGCCAGCAGCCCCAGACAGAACACTGAAGCTTTCTTT
. | TRBJ2-7 | TRBV6-5 | . | CASSPQGNGEQYF | TGTGCCAGCAGTCCACAGGGAAACGGCGAGCAGTACTTC
. | TRBJ1-6 | TRBV7-2 | . | CASRREGSYNSPLHF | TGTGCCAGCAGGAGAGAGGGCTCCTATAATTCACCCCTCCACTTT
TRBD2 | TRBJ2-1 | TRBV24-1 | few | CATSASSGGNYEQFF | TGTGCCACCAGTGCTTCGAGCGGGGGTAATTATGAGCAGTTCTTC
. | TRBJ1-1 | TRBV5-1 | few | CASSPSELNTEAFF | TGCGCCAGCAGCCCCTCCGAGTTGAACACTGAAGCTTTCTTT
TRBD2 | TRBJ2-7 | TRBV7-2 | . | CASSFPSGGAHEQYF | TGTGCCAGCAGCTTCCCTAGCGGGGGGGCCCACGAGCAGTACTTC
. | TRBJ2-5 | TRBV7-9 | . | CASSLNGGETQYF | TGTGCCAGCAGCCTCAATGGAGGGGAGACCCAGTACTTC
. | TRBJ2-3 | TRBV19 | . | CASSTDRKPTDTQYF | TGTGCCAGTAGTACCGACAGAAAACCCACAGATACGCAGTATTTT
. | TRBJ2-7 | TRBV19 | . | CASSPFLALGKELYEQYF | TGTGCCAGTAGCCCATTTCTAGCCTTGGGGAAAGAGCTCTACGAGCAGTACTTC
TRBD1 | TRBJ1-5 | TRBV19 | . | CASSTTGGANQPQHF | TGTGCCAGTAGTACTACAGGGGGCGCGAATCAGCCCCAGCATTTT
. | TRBJ1-2 | TRBV29-1 | . | CSVGQGSGYTF | TGCAGCGTTGGCCAGGGTTCTGGCTACACCTTC
. | TRBJ2-7 | TRBV7-2 | . | CASSLASTVSYEQYF | TGTGCCAGCAGCTTAGCTTCTACGGTCTCCTACGAGCAGTACTTC
. | TRBJ1-1 | TRBV19 | . | CASSHLPGVATEAFF | TGTGCCAGTAGCCATCTTCCTGGTGTGGCCACTGAAGCTTTCTTT
. | TRBJ2-1 | TRBV6-4 | . | CASSEAASSYNEQFF | TGTGCCAGCAGTGAAGCCGCGAGCTCCTACAATGAGCAGTTCTTC
. | TRBJ1-1 | TRBV3-1/TRBV3-2 | . | CASSQPNAGSTEAFF | TGTGCCAGCAGCCAGCCCAATGCGGGATCCACTGAAGCTTTCTTT
TRBD1 | TRBJ2-7 | TRBV4-3 | . | CASSQQETDRGVYEQYF | TGCGCCAGCAGCCAACAAGAGACGGACAGGGGGGTCTACGAGCAGTACTTC
. | TRBJ2-7 | TRBV4-2 | . | CASSPRQGPYEQYF | TGTGCCAGCAGCCCGAGGCAGGGCCCCTACGAGCAGTACTTC
TRBD1 | TRBJ2-7 | TRBV18 | . | CASSPGTGGYEQYF | TGTGCCAGCTCACCAGGGACAGGGGGCTACGAGCAGTACTTC
. | TRBJ1-4 | TRBV30 | once | CAWSLPLGGIYSATNEKLFF | TGTGCCTGGAGTCTACCCCTTGGGGGGATTTATAGCGCAACTAATGAAAAACTGTTTTTT
. | TRBJ1-5 | TRBV6-1 | . | CASSEQGAVWQPQHF | TGTGCCAGCAGTGAGCAAGGGGCCGTTTGGCAGCCCCAGCATTTT
. | TRBJ1-2 | TRBV7-2 | . | CASSLDREYGYTF | TGTGCCAGCAGCTTAGACCGGGAGTATGGCTACACCTTC
TRBD1 | TRBJ1-4 | TRBV19 | . | CASSTDRGTQKLFF | TGTGCCAGTAGTACGGACAGGGGAACCCAAAAACTGTTTTTT
. | TRBJ1-5 | TRBV10-3 | . | CAISLGGGKPQHF | TGTGCCATCAGCCTCGGGGGAGGAAAGCCCCAGCATTTT
TRBD2 | TRBJ2-2 | TRBV19 | . | CATQRPALAGFTGELFF | TGTGCCACCCAGCGCCCAGCACTAGCGGGGTTCACCGGGGAGCTGTTTTTT
. | TRBJ1-1 | TRBV29-1 | . | CSVGLVSGTEAFF | TGCAGCGTTGGGTTGGTTTCGGGGACTGAAGCTTTCTTT